This T cell receptor beta chain was recorded in a study of regulatory and conventional T cells in RAG deficiency. The sorted conventional CD4+ T cells were CD25-low and CD127-high, with genomic DNA sequenced. As concerns this clone: Its cognate antigen is unknown.

Broader study findings: Omenn syndrome and CID/AS patients had around 100-fold fewer unique Treg TCR beta sequences, versus approximately 9.8-fold elsewhere. Shannon entropy fell and Simpson indices rose in RAG-deficient patients.

This CDR3 has 13 residues. Germline CDR1 is SEHNR and CDR2 is FQNEAQ (reference sequence). The trim removed 5 bases at V and 3 bases at J, leaving 4 bases unmatched. Repertoires were generated with immunoSEQ multiplex PCR, while TCRdb's copy carries only in-frame clones and drops some. In the table there are about 29,000 clones, about 95% of which are singletons. The same data also contributed to another study, on regulatory T cells. That work adds: Amplification used 52 TRBV primers and 13 TRBJ primers. Patient repertoires had restricted TRB V-J pairs and skewed V and J usage, most in Tregs.

The TCR originated in a human donor in good health. The sample comprised CD25- CD4+ T cells sorted from blood. The rearrangement uses TRBV7-9 and TRBJ2-7, with TRBD1 matching over 7 bases. DNA of the CDR3: TGTGCCAGCAGCCGACAGGGTGGCTACGAGCAGTACTTC. Its protein is CASSRQGGYEQYF.